The clone carrying this T cell receptor (beta chain) was observed at least ten times. Cohorts were assigned according to the clinical history that participants reported. Each recovered donor of Cohort 3 presented with two negative PCRs, clearance, or symptom resolution. This record belongs to a study of blood T cell repertoires in COVID-19. Whole-study context: There were acute and convalescent COVID-19 samples, and they came from the United States, Italy and Spain. Nucleic acid was either cDNA or gDNA, and it came from T cells, B-cell-depleted T cells, or PBMCs.

Clones were sequenced by immunoSEQ multiplex PCR, and TCRdb holds only the in-frame ones, with some missing. The profile shows a few hundred thousand clones, roughly 87% of them singletons. J gave up 10 bases and V 0 bases, and 11 bases lay outside the gene matches. The CDR3 has 15 amino acids. The V gene's germline CDR1 is LGHNA and CDR2 YNFKEQ. V is TRBV4-2 and J is TRBJ1-1; 7 nucleotides match TRBD1. This receptor was identified in a woman aged 50 to 60 who had recovered from COVID-19. Sequencing input: PBMCs or T cells enriched from blood (not recorded which). The DNA of the CDR3 is TGTGCCAGCAGCCAAGATTTGCCAACACAGGGGCGAGCTTTCTTT. Encoded protein: CASSQDLPTQGRAFF.